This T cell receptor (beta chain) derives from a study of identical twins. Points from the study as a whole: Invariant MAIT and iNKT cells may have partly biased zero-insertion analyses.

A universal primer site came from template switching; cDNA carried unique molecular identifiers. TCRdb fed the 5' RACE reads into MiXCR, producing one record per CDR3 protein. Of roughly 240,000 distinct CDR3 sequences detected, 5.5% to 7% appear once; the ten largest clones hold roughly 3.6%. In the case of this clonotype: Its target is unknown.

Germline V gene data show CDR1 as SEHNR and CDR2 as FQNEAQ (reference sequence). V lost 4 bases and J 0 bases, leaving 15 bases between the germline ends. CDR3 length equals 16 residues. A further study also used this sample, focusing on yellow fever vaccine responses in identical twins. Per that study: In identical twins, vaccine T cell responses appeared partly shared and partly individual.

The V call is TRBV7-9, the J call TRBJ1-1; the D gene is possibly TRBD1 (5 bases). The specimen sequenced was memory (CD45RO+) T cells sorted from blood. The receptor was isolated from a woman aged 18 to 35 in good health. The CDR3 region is CASSSHPRGVNTEAFF. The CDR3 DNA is TGTGCCAGCAGCTCCCACCCCCGGGGGGTGAACACTGAAGCTTTCTTT.